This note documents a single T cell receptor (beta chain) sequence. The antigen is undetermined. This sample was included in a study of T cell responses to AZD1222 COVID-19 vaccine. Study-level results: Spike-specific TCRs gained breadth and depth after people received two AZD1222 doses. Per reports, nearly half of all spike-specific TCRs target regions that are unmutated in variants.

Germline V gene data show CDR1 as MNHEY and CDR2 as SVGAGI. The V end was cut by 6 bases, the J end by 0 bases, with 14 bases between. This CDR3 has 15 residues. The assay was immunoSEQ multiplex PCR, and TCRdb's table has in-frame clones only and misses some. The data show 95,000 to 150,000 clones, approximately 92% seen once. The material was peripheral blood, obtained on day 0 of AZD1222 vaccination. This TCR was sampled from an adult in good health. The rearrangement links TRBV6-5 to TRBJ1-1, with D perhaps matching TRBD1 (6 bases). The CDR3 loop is CASSPVGGMNTEAFF. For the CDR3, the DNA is TGTGCCAGCAGCCCGGTGGGGGGCATGAACACTGAAGCTTTCTTT.